One sample yielded the 31 T cell receptor beta chains listed below, sequenced in a study of long-term antiretroviral therapy in people with HIV. The authors ran the immunoSEQ assay, v3.0, at survey level. Repertoires were generated with immunoSEQ multiplex PCR, while TCRdb's copy carries only in-frame clones and drops some. The sample contains about 19,000 clones, roughly 87% of which appear only once. This material consisted of unsorted PBMCs, taken 2.1 years after starting antiretroviral therapy. Receptors originate from a man aged 18 to 29 with HIV.

The chain uses TRBV6-4 and TRBJ1-1; D not resolved. From germline, CDR1 is MRHNA and CDR2 SNTAGT. The CDR3 spans 14 residues. The ends were cut back, 0 bases at V and 4 bases at J, with 9 bases in the middle. CDR3 nucleotide sequence: TGTGCCAGCAGTGACTCATCCCGGGGCACTGAAGCTTTCTTT. Translation: CASSDSSRGTEAFF.

The genes are TRBV9 and TRBJ1-1; no clear D. Trimming removed 3 bases at V and 3 bases at J, with 12 bases between. The CDR3 loop spans 14 amino acids. The V gene's germline CDR1 is SGDLS and CDR2 YYNGEE. CDR3 sequence: CASSEEIWDTEAFF. In DNA form, the CDR3 reads TGTGCCAGCAGCGAGGAGATTTGGGACACTGAAGCTTTCTTT.

The chain is built from TRBV27 and TRBJ2-7, with TRBD1 matching over 8 bases. In germline, CDR1 is MNHEY, CDR2 SMNVEV (reference sequence). The CDR3 runs to 15 residues. J lost 2 bases, V lost 6 bases, and 9 bases had no gene match. The CDR3 spells CASSSGGPSPYEQYF. DNA of the CDR3: TGTGCCAGCAGCTCAGGGGGCCCGTCACCCTACGAGCAGTACTTC.

In this sample, this clone turned up once. The rearrangement links TRBV9 to TRBJ1-1; D gene uncertain. Per germline, CDR1 SGDLS and CDR2 YYNGEE. Trimming removed 0 bases at V and 0 bases at J, with 15 bases between. The CDR3 is 17 amino acids. The DNA of the CDR3 is TGTGCCAGCAGCGTAGGGACGTCTCTCCCCATGAACACTGAAGCTTTCTTT. Protein: CASSVGTSLPMNTEAFF.

V and J are TRBV7-2 and TRBJ2-1, with 13 bases aligning to TRBD2. CDR1 and CDR2 from the germline V gene are SGHTA and FQGNSA. This CDR3 comprises 15 residues. After removal of 5 bases from V and 8 bases from J, the junction contained 6 bases not matched to a gene. CDR3 coding DNA: TGTGCCAGCAGCCACGGGACTAGCGGGACCTATGAGCAGTTCTTC. Amino acid sequence: CASSHGTSGTYEQFF.

The chain employs TRBV5-1 and TRBJ2-3; perhaps TRBD1 as D (6 bases). V dropped 1 base and J dropped 2 bases, with 17 bases sitting between them. The CDR3 length is 17 residues. Per germline, CDR1 SGHRS and CDR2 YFSETQ. This CDR3 reads CASSLFGGARSTDTQYF. The DNA of the CDR3 is TGCGCCAGCAGCTTGTTTGGGGGCGCGAGATCCACAGATACGCAGTATTTT. The full variable domain, completed using reference TRBV5-1 and TRBJ2-3, is KAGVTQTPRYLIKTRGQQVTLSCSPISGHRSVSWYQQTPGQGLQFLFEYFSETQRNKGNFPGRFSGRQFSNSRSEMNVSTLELGDSALYLCASSLFGGARSTDTQYFGPGTRLTVL.

V usage is TRBV18 and J usage is TRBJ1-3; 9 bases agree with TRBD1. Germline values: CDR1 KGHSH, CDR2 LQKENI. The CDR3 covers 16 residues. J was trimmed by 1 base and V by 4 bases; bases with no gene match: 5. The CDR3 is CASSLSTGGSGNTIYF. The CDR3 region has the DNA TGTGCCAGCTCACTTTCGACAGGGGGTTCTGGAAACACCATATATTTT. The full variable domain, with the rest looked up from reference TRBV18 and TRBJ1-3, is NAGVMQNPRHLVRRRGQEARLRCSPMKGHSHVYWYRQLPEEGLKFMVYLQKENIIDESGMPKERFSAEFPKEGPSILRIQQVVRGDSAAYFCASSLSTGGSGNTIYFGEGSWLTVV.

CDR3 DNA: TGTGCCAGCAGCGCACGGGTTGTTGAAAAACTGTTTTTT. Protein: CASSARVVEKLFF. This rearrangement joins TRBV5-6 to TRBJ1-4, with D uncertain. Trimming took off 4 bases at V and 7 bases at J, with 11 bases between the two ends. This CDR3 region has 13 residues. From germline, CDR1 is SGHDT and CDR2 YYEEEE.

This chain uses TRBV18 with TRBJ1-4; D gene unclear. The CDR3 runs 14 residues. The V gene's germline CDR1 is KGHSH and CDR2 LQKENI. V dropped 5 bases and J dropped 8 bases, with 15 bases sitting between them. The CDR3 DNA reads TGTGCCAGCTCAAAGGCCCCTGGTGAAGAAAAACTGTTTTTT. Translation gives CASSKAPGEEKLFF.

The rearrangement links TRBV18 to TRBJ1-2; the D is unclear. The V and J ends lost 2 bases and 13 bases respectively, with 20 bases between them. Germline CDR1 reads KGHSH; CDR2 reads LQKENI. CDR3 length equals 14 residues. The CDR3 here is CASSPIPGLVDTTF. The CDR3 DNA reads as TGTGCCAGCTCACCAATTCCGGGCCTCGTTGATACCACCTTC.

Here the CDR3 DNA reads TGTGCCAGCAGCTTAACCCCTAGCGGGAAGACGCAGTATTTT. This codes for CASSLTPSGKTQYF. V usage is TRBV7-3 and J usage is TRBJ2-3; 9 bases fit TRBD2. CDR3 length: 14 residues. The germline gives CDR1 SGHTA, CDR2 FQGTGA. With 0 bases clipped from V and 9 bases from J, the junction kept 4 bases outside the gene matches. The whole variable domain, filled in from reference TRBV7-3 and TRBJ2-3, reads GAGVSQTPSNKVTEKGKYVELRCDPISGHTALYWYRQSLGQGPEFLIYFQGTGAADDSGLPNDRFFAVRPEGSVSTLKIQRTERGDSAVYLCASSLTPSGKTQYFGPGTRLTVL.

This rearrangement joins TRBV5-6 to TRBJ1-5, with D unresolved. The CDR3 has 17 amino acids. The germline gives CDR1 SGHDT, CDR2 YYEEEE. Deletions cut 1 base from V and 0 bases from J, with 14 bases between. DNA for the CDR3: TGTGCCAGCAGCTTGACTTCTGGAAGGGTTAGCAATCAGCCCCAGCATTTT. Its translation: CASSLTSGRVSNQPQHF.

The chain combines TRBV5-6 with TRBJ1-5; D remains unclear. Germline-derived CDR1 and CDR2 are SGHDT and YYEEEE. The V end was cut by 2 bases, the J end by 3 bases, with 9 bases between. This CDR3 is built from 14 residues. The CDR3, as DNA: TGTGCCAGCAGCTTCTGGGCAGCCAATCAGCCCCAGCATTTT. It translates to CASSFWAANQPQHF.

This rearrangement joins TRBV5-4 to TRBJ1-2, with no clear D. The CDR3 has 11 residues. Germline V gene data show CDR1 as SGHNT and CDR2 as YYREEE (reference sequence). Trimming stripped 4 bases from V and 6 bases from J, with 7 bases between. CDR3 nucleotides: TGTGCCAGCAGCGGGGAAGATGGCTACACCTTC. Amino acids: CASSGEDGYTF. Variable domain in full (rest from reference TRBV5-4 and TRBJ1-2): ETGVTQSPTHLIKTRGQQVTLRCSSQSGHNTVSWYQQALGQGPQFIFQYYREEENGRGNFPPRFSGLQFPNYSSELNVNALELDDSALYLCASSGEDGYTFGSGTRLTVV.

This chain links TRBV18 with TRBJ2-1; D call uncertain. Trimming removed 3 bases at V and 9 bases at J, with 12 bases between. CDR3 size: 13 residues. The germline V gene encodes CDR1 KGHSH and CDR2 LQKENI. CDR3: CASSPGSKGEQFF. The CDR3 region has the DNA TGTGCCAGCTCACCGGGATCTAAGGGTGAGCAGTTCTTC.

The V call is TRBV7-9, the J call TRBJ1-3, with D uncertain. Trimming took off 1 base at V and 0 bases at J, with 10 bases between the two ends. CDR1 is SEHNR, CDR2 FQNEAQ, per germline (reference sequence). The CDR3 totals 16 residues. The CDR3: CASSLGGVRSGNTIYF. DNA of the CDR3: TGTGCCAGCAGCTTAGGAGGTGTCCGCTCTGGAAACACCATATATTTT.

The rearrangement uses TRBV5-1 and TRBJ1-4, with 10 nucleotides matching TRBD1. V lost 3 bases and J lost 7; bases outside the gene matches: 24. Germline assignment: CDR1 SGHRS and CDR2 YFSETQ. This CDR3 has 21 amino acids. As DNA, the CDR3 is TGCGCCAGCAGCTCCCCCTACCGGGACAGGGGAGATATTTCTTCTGGTGAAAAACTGTTTTTT. This encodes CASSSPYRDRGDISSGEKLFF.

The V call is TRBV6-5, the J call TRBJ1-2, with TRBD1 as a possible D gene (6 bases). Germline CDR1 is MNHEY and CDR2 is SVGAGI. The CDR3 is made up of 14 amino acids. V lost 7 bases and J 7 bases, leaving 19 bases between the germline ends. The CDR3 DNA reads TGTGCCAGCACCCACCGGGGGGGGGCAGGTGGCTACACCTTC. Protein product: CASTHRGGAGGYTF.

The V call is TRBV4-1, the J call TRBJ2-1; D might be TRBD1 (5 bases). Germline-derived CDR1 and CDR2 are MGHRA and YSYEKL. V was clipped by 4 bases and J by 2 bases, with 12 bases between them. This CDR3 contains 15 residues. As DNA, the CDR3 is TGCGCCAGCAGCCCGACAGCACTACCCTACAATGAGCAGTTCTTC. This gives the protein CASSPTALPYNEQFF.

This clone was seen once. The gene calls are TRBV7-2 and TRBJ2-1, with D unclear. Germline CDR1 is SGHTA and CDR2 is FQGNSA. This CDR3 is built from 14 residues. V dropped 2 bases and J dropped 4 bases, with 9 bases sitting between them. The CDR3 spells CASSLMKYYNEQFF. As DNA, the CDR3 is TGTGCCAGCAGCTTAATGAAATATTACAATGAGCAGTTCTTC.

The chain combines TRBV2 with TRBJ1-5, with TRBD1 matching 7 bases. This CDR3 has 14 residues. CDR1 is SNHLY and CDR2 is FYNNEI in the germline V gene. Germline trimming cut 7 bases from V and 5 bases from J; bases unmatched to any gene: 8. The CDR3 DNA is TGTGCCAGCACCCGGGACAGTCTTTATCAGCCCCAGCATTTT. This translates into CASTRDSLYQPQHF.

The rearrangement uses TRBV6-1 and TRBJ1-5; D call uncertain. The germline V gene has CDR1 MNHNS and CDR2 SASEGT. The length of the CDR3 is 13 residues. With 8 bases removed from V and 4 bases from J, the gap between germline ends came to 12 bases. The CDR3: CASSTPSNQPQHF. In DNA, the CDR3 is TGTGCCAGCTCCACTCCCAGTAATCAGCCCCAGCATTTT.

The V and J genes are TRBV28 and TRBJ1-2; TRBD1 matches at 10 bases. The CDR3 extends over 16 amino acids. Germline V lookup: CDR1 MDHEN, CDR2 SYDVKM. J gave up 0 bases and V 4 bases, and 5 bases lay outside the gene matches. CDR3 in amino acids: CASSSDRGRANYGYTF. CDR3 DNA sequence: TGTGCCAGCAGTTCGGACAGGGGGAGAGCTAACTATGGCTACACCTTC.

The chain recombines TRBV6-1 with TRBJ1-5; D is undetermined. Trimming left V 5 bases short and J 0 bases short, with 5 bases between. The germline V gene has CDR1 MNHNS and CDR2 SASEGT. The CDR3 totals 13 residues. In nucleotides, the CDR3 is TGTGCCAGCAGTCAGACTAGCAATCAGCCCCAGCATTTT. Residues: CASSQTSNQPQHF.

The chain joins TRBV9 to TRBJ2-5; 7 bases are shared with TRBD2. Trimming at V came to 0 bases and at J to 2 bases, leaving 7 bases not matched to a gene. Germline CDR1 is SGDLS and CDR2 is YYNGEE. The CDR3 consists of 16 residues. CDR3 sequence: CASSVAPGGTQETQYF. The CDR3, as DNA: TGTGCCAGCAGCGTAGCCCCGGGAGGTACTCAAGAGACCCAGTACTTC. Full variable domain (remainder filled in from reference TRBV9 and TRBJ2-5): DSGVTQTPKHLITATGQRVTLRCSPRSGDLSVYWYQQSLDQGLQFLIQYYNGEERAKGNILERFSAQQFPDLHSELNLSSLELGDSALYFCASSVAPGGTQETQYFGPGTRLLVL.

CDR3 nucleotide sequence: TGCGCCAGCAGCCAAGATTTCGCAGGCGATGAGCAGTTCTTC. As protein: CASSQDFAGDEQFF. The chain uses TRBV4-3 and TRBJ2-1; unclear D gene. V lost 0 bases to trimming and J lost 8 bases, with 11 bases between them. The CDR3 covers 14 residues. The germline gives CDR1 LGHNA, CDR2 YSLEER.

The CDR3 here is CASSQGYYNEQFF. In DNA form, the CDR3 reads TGCGCCAGCAGCCAAGGCTACTACAATGAGCAGTTCTTC. This rearrangement joins TRBV4-3 to TRBJ2-1, with no clear D. The CDR3 totals 13 residues. Germline values: CDR1 LGHNA, CDR2 YSLEER. The ends were cut back, 1 base at V and 3 bases at J, with 4 bases in the middle.

This clone was observed a handful of times. The rearrangement uses TRBV19 and TRBJ2-7; D gene ambiguous. The V gene's germline CDR1 is LNHDA and CDR2 SQIVND (reference sequence). The CDR3 has 12 residues. Trimming pared 3 bases from V and 2 bases from J, leaving 5 bases between. Here the CDR3 reads CASSISPYEQYF. The CDR3 coding sequence is TGTGCCAGTAGTATTTCCCCCTACGAGCAGTACTTC.

The chain carries TRBV15 and TRBJ1-5, with 7 bases fitting TRBD1. Germline V CDR1 and CDR2: LNHNV, YYDKDF (reference sequence). The V and J ends lost 3 bases and 4 bases, in that order; junction bases with no gene match: 3. The CDR3 sequence is 14 residues long. The CDR3 sequence: CATSRDRMNQPQHF. The CDR3 nucleotides are TGTGCCACCAGCAGGGACAGGATGAATCAGCCCCAGCATTTT. Combining the CDR3 with reference TRBV15 and TRBJ1-5 gives the whole variable domain DAMVIQNPRYQVTQFGKPVTLSCSQTLNHNVMYWYQQKSSQAPKLLFHYYDKDFNNEADTPDNFQSRRPNTSFCFLDIRSPGLGDTAMYLCATSRDRMNQPQHFGDGTRLSIL.

This chain uses TRBV7-2 with TRBJ2-7; 10 nucleotides line up with TRBD2. The ends lost 0 bases at V and 5 bases at J; junction bases unmatched: 4. Germline V lookup: CDR1 SGHTA, CDR2 FQGNSA. CDR3 length equals 15 residues. The CDR3 is CASSLASGTSDEQYF. Here the CDR3 DNA reads TGTGCCAGCAGCTTAGCCTCCGGGACTAGCGACGAGCAGTACTTC.

The chain employs TRBV7-9 and TRBJ1-1; D unclear. The CDR3 totals 12 residues. Germline CDR1 and CDR2: SEHNR and FQNEAQ (reference sequence). The V end lost 10 bases, the J end lost 1 base, and 10 bases lay between the germline ends. The CDR3 region is CATQLQNTEAFF. The CDR3 region has the DNA TGTGCCACGCAACTCCAGAACACTGAAGCTTTCTTT.